Listed below are T cell receptor beta chains from one sample, sequenced in a study of regulatory T cells in long-lasting Graves disease. One entry per CDR3 protein results from TCRdb running MiXCR on the multiplex PCR reads. This table holds over 300,000 distinct CDR3 sequences, around 15% found once. Material: peripheral blood mononuclear cells (PBMCs), obtained at new diagnosis, from a patient treated with antithyroid drugs. Receptor source: a female donor with Graves disease. Each CDR3 is given with its conserved first and last residue. The order of the fields is V gene, clone size, J gene, D gene, CDR3 DNA, CDR3 protein. D genes are given only for firm matches. Not all rows give a size; the values are once, few, many and, for expanded clones, a class.

>TRBV7-2|many|TRBJ2-3|TRBD2
TGTGCCAGCAGCGCATGGACTAGCGGGGTGCCAGATACGCAGTATTTT
CASSAWTSGVPDTQYF
>TRBV5-1|many|TRBJ1-5|NA
TGCGCCAGCAGCTTAGACAGCGGTAATCAGCCCCAGCATTTT
CASSLDSGNQPQHF
>TRBV10-1|many|TRBJ2-1|NA
TGCGCCAGCAGTGACCTCGGACGGCCCAACTCCTACAATGAGCAGTTCTTC
CASSDLGRPNSYNEQFF
>TRBV7-2|many|TRBJ2-5|TRBD2
TGTGCCAGCAGCTTCCCGACTAGCGGGAAAGAGACCCAGTACTTC
CASSFPTSGKETQYF
>TRBV10-3|NA|TRBJ2-5|NA
TGTGCCATCAGGGAGACAGGCCAAGAGACCCAGTACTTC
CAIRETGQETQYF
>TRBV12-3/TRBV12-4|few|TRBJ1-2|NA
TGTGCCAGCACCAATGACAGGCGGGTTCGTGGCTACACCTTC
CASTNDRRVRGYTF
>TRBV27|many|TRBJ2-2|NA
TGTGCCAGCAGTTTTGGGGGGATGAACACCGGGGAGCTGTTTTTT
CASSFGGMNTGELFF
>TRBV7-8|many|TRBJ1-5|NA
TGTGCCAGCAGCGCCCGGACGGATAGCAATCAGCCCCAGCATTTT
CASSARTDSNQPQHF
>TRBV7-9|NA|TRBJ1-1|NA
TGTGCCAGCAGCCCCTCTGGCAGAATTGCTACTGAAGCTTTCTTT
CASSPSGRIATEAFF
>TRBV29-1|many|TRBJ1-1|NA
TGCAGCGTTGAAGGACAGGACCCGAACACTGAAGCTTTCTTT
CSVEGQDPNTEAFF
>TRBV27|many|TRBJ2-5|NA
TGTGCCAGCAGTTTGTCCCCCCCCCCGACTACTCAAGAGACCCAGTACTTC
CASSLSPPPTTQETQYF
>TRBV5-1|many|TRBJ2-3|NA
TGCGCCAGCAGCGTGAATCCCAGAACAGATACGCAGTATTTT
CASSVNPRTDTQYF
>TRBV4-1|many|TRBJ1-5|NA
TGCGCCAGCAGCCACCTAACGCTCCTCGCGGGCCCCCATCAGCCCCAGCATTTT
CASSHLTLLAGPHQPQHF
>TRBV7-9|many|TRBJ2-1|TRBD2
TGTGCCACCGGACTAGCGGGGATGAATGAGCAGTTCTTC
CATGLAGMNEQFF
>TRBV9|few|TRBJ2-2|TRBD2
TGTGCCAGCAGCGTAGCGGCTAAGCGGGGCACCGGGGAGCTGTTTTTT
CASSVAAKRGTGELFF
>TRBV7-3|many|TRBJ2-3|NA
TGTGCCAGCAGCCTGGGACCAAACACAGATACGCAGTATTTT
CASSLGPNTDTQYF
>TRBV12-5|NA|TRBJ1-4|NA
TGTGCTAGTGATGGGGCAACTAATGAAAAACTGTTTTTT
CASDGATNEKLFF
>TRBV28|NA|TRBJ2-4|NA
TGTGCCAGCAGTTTCGGGACGAGCATTCAGTACTTC
CASSFGTSIQYF
>TRBV20-1|many|TRBJ2-3|TRBD1
TGCAGTGCCCGGACAGGGCCCTACACAGATACGCAGTATTTT
CSARTGPYTDTQYF
>TRBV27|NA|TRBJ2-2|NA
TGTGCCAGCAACCACCCCACCGGGGAGCTGTTTTTT
CASNHPTGELFF
>TRBV24-1|many|TRBJ2-7|NA
TGTGCCACCAGTGGAAGTAGCTCCTACGAGCAGTACTTC
CATSGSSSYEQYF
>TRBV28|few|TRBJ2-5|TRBD1
TGTGCCAGCAGTTTCTTACAGGGGAGTAGGGGGACCCAGTACTTC
CASSFLQGSRGTQYF
>TRBV28|many|TRBJ2-3|TRBD2
TGTGCCAGCAGTTTAAGGCCGGGACTAGCGGGAGGGCCTAAAGATACGCAGTATTTT
CASSLRPGLAGGPKDTQYF
>TRBV6-2/TRBV6-3|few|TRBJ2-5|NA
TGTGCCAGCAGTTACGGGGGGGCCCTTCAAGAGACCCAGTACTTC
CASSYGGALQETQYF
>TRBV27|NA|TRBJ1-2|NA
TGTGCCAGCAGTTCCATGGGACGCCCTCACGGCTACACCTTC
CASSSMGRPHGYTF
>TRBV18|few|TRBJ1-1|TRBD1
TGTGCCAGCTCACCAGCGGGGACAGGGGTAAACACTGAAGCTTTCTTT
CASSPAGTGVNTEAFF
>TRBV7-9|many|TRBJ2-1|NA
TGTGCCAGCAGCTCCGGCCTAGGCGTTGAGCAGTTCTTC
CASSSGLGVEQFF
>TRBV28|many|TRBJ2-7|NA
TGTGCCAGCAGTTTAGAGGGGTGGAGGGGGGCCTACGAGCAGTACTTC
CASSLEGWRGAYEQYF
>TRBV7-2|few|TRBJ1-4|NA
TGTGCCAGCAGCTTAGCGCGTAGGAGAAGAGAAAAACTGTTTTTT
CASSLARRRREKLFF
>TRBV4-1|few|TRBJ2-1|NA
TGCGCCAGCAGCCATCTGTGGGCTAGCACCTACAATGAGCAGTTCTTC
CASSHLWASTYNEQFF
>TRBV3-1|many|TRBJ1-5|TRBD1
TGTGCCAGCAGCCGGGGGACAGGGGGCTACAATCAGCCCCAGCATTTT
CASSRGTGGYNQPQHF
>TRBV7-9|many|TRBJ1-2|TRBD1
TGTGCCAGCACGGAGACAGGGGTGGACTACACCTTC
CASTETGVDYTF
>TRBV6-1|few|TRBJ1-4|NA
TGTGCCAGCAGTACGGACGGTTTTAATGAAAAACTGTTTTTT
CASSTDGFNEKLFF
>TRBV10-3|many|TRBJ2-1|NA
TGTGCCATCAGGACATACAATGAGCAGTTCTTC
CAIRTYNEQFF
>TRBV4-1|NA|TRBJ1-5|NA
TGCGCCAGCAGCCAATCCGAGAGGGGCTACGGTCAGCCCCAGCATTTT
CASSQSERGYGQPQHF
>TRBV7-2|many|TRBJ2-3|TRBD2
TGTGCGAGCGGGACCGCAACAGATACGCAGTATTTT
CASGTATDTQYF
>TRBV7-9|many|TRBJ2-1|NA
TGTGCCAGCAGCTCCCTTTATGAGCAGTTCTTC
CASSSLYEQFF
>TRBV7-6|many|TRBJ1-6|NA
TGTGCCAGCAGCCCCGCACCATGGGGCACCAGGAAGACCCGGAATTCACCCCTCCACTTT
CASSPAPWGTRKTRNSPLHF
>TRBV3-1|many|TRBJ2-5|TRBD2
TGTGCCAGCAGCCTGACTAGCGGGAGGGCCTTGGAGACCCAGTACTTC
CASSLTSGRALETQYF
>TRBV20-1|many|TRBJ2-7|NA
TGCAGTGCTGCCGACGGTCTCGAGCAGTACTTC
CSAADGLEQYF
>TRBV24-1|many|TRBJ2-2|NA
TGTGCCACCAGTGATTTAACCAGGGGGGACACCGGGGAGCTGTTTTTT
CATSDLTRGDTGELFF
>TRBV28|many|TRBJ1-1|NA
TGTGCCAGCAGTTTTGGGTCAGACAGGCCTAACACTGAAGCTTTCTTT
CASSFGSDRPNTEAFF
>TRBV5-1|NA|TRBJ2-7|TRBD2
TGCGCCAGCAGCTTGCTAGCGGGGGATTACTCCTACGAGCAGTACTTC
CASSLLAGDYSYEQYF
>TRBV27|many|TRBJ2-3|TRBD2
TGTGCCAGCAGTCCCCGACTAGCGGGAGGGCAGAGATCAGATACGCAGTATTTT
CASSPRLAGGQRSDTQYF